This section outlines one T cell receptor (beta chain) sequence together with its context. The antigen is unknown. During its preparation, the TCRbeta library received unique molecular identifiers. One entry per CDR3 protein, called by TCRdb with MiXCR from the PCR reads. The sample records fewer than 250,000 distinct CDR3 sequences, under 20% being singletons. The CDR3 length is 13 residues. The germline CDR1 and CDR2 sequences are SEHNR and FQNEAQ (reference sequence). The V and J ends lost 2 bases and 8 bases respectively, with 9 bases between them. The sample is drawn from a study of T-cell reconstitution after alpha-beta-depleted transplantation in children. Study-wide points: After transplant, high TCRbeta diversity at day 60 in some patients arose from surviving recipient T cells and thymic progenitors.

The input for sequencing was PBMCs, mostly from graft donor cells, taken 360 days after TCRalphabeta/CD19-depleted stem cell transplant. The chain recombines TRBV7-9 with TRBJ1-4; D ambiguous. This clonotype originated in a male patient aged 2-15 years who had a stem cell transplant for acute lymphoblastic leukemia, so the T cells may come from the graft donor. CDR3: CASSLILTEKLFF. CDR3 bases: TGTGCCAGCAGCTTAATATTAACGGAAAAACTGTTTTTT.